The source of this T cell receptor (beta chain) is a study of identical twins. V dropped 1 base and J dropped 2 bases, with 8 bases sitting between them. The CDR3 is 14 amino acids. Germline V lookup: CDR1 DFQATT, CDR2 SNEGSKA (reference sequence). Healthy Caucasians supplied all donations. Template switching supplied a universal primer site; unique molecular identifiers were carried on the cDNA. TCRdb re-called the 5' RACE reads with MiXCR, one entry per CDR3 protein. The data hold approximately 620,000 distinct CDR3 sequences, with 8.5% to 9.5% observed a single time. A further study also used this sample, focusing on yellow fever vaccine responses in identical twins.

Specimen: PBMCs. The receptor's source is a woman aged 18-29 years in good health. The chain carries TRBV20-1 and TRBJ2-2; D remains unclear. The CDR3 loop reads CSARAEVNTGELFF. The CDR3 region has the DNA TGCAGTGCTAGAGCGGAAGTCAACACCGGGGAGCTGTTTTTT.